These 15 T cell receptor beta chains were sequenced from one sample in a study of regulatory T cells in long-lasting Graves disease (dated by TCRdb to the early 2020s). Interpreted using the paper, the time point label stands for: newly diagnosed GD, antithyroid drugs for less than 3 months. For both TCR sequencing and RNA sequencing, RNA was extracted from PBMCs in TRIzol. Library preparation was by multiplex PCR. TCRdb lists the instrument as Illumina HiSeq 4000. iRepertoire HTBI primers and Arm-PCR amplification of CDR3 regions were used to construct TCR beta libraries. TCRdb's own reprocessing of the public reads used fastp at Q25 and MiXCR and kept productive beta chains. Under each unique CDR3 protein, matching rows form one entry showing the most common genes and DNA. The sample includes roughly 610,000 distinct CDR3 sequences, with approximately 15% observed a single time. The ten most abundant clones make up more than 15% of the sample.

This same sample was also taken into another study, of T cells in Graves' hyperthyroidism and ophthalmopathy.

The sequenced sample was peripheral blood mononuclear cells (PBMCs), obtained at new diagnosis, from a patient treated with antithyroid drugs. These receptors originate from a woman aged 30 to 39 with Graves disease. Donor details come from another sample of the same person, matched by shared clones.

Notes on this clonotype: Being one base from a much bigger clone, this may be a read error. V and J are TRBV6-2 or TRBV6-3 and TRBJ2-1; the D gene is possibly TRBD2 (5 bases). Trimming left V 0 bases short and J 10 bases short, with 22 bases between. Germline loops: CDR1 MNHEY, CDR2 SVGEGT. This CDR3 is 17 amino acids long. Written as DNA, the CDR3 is TGTGCCAGCAGTTACTCCACCAGTAGAGGGATACCCTACGAGCAGTTCTTC. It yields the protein CASSYSTSRGIPYEQFF.

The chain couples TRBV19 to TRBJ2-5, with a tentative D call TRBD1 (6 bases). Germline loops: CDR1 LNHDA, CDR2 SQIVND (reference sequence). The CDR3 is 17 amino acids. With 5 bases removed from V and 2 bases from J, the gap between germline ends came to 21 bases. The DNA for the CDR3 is TGTGCCAGTAGTCCGCCCCGCCAGGGGTCGGGGCAAGAGACCCAGTACTTC. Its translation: CASSPPRQGSGQETQYF.

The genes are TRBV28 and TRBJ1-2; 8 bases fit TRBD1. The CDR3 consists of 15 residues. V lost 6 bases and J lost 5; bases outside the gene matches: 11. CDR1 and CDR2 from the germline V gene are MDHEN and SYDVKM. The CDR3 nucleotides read TGTGCCAGCAGACCCCGGGACAGGAGAAATTATGGCTACACCTTC. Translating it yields CASRPRDRRNYGYTF.

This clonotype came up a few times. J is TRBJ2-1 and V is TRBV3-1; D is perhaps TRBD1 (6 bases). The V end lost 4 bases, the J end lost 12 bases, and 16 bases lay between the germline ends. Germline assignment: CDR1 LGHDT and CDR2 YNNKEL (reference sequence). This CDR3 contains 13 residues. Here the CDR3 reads CASSPGAGLRQFF. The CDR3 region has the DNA TGTGCCAGCAGCCCAGGGGCGGGTTTGCGGCAGTTCTTC.

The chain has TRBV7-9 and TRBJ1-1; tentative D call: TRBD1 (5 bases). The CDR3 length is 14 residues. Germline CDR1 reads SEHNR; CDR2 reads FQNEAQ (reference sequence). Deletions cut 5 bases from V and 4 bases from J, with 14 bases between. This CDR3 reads CASSGDSLGTEAFF. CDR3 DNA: TGTGCCAGCAGCGGCGACAGCCTCGGCACTGAAGCTTTCTTT.

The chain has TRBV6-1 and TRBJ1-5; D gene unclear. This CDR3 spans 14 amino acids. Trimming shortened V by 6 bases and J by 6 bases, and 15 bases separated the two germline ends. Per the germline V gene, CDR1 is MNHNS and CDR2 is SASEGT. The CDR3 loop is CASRKGAGGQPQHF. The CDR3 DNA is TGTGCCAGCAGAAAGGGAGCCGGTGGTCAGCCCCAGCATTTT.

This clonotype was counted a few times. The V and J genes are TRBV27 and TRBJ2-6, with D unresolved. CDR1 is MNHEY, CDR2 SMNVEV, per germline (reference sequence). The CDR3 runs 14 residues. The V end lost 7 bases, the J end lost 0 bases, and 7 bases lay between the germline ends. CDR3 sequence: CASKGVSGANVLTF. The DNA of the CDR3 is TGTGCCAGCAAAGGCGTCTCTGGGGCCAACGTCCTGACTTTC.

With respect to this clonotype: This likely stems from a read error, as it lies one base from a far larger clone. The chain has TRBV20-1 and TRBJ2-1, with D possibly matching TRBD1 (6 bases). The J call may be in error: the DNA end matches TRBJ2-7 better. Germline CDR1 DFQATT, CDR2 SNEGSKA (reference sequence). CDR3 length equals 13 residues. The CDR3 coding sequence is TGCAATGCTAAAGGGACAAGGTGGTACGAGCAGTACTTC. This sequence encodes CNAKGTRWYEQYF.

The CDR3 sequence: CSVKPRDGSSYNEQFF. The CDR3 DNA reads TGCAGCGTTAAACCTAGGGACGGGAGCTCCTACAATGAGCAGTTCTTC. V gene TRBV29-1 combines with J gene TRBJ2-1; tentatively, D is TRBD2 (6 bases). CDR3 length: 16 residues. V was pared by 5 bases and J by 0 bases, with 17 bases between. The germline gives CDR1 SQVTM, CDR2 ANQGSEA.

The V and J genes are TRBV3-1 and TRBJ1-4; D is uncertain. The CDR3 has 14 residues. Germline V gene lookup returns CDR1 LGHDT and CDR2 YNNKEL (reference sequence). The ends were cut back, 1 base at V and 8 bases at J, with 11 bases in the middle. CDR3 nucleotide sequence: TGTGCCAGCAGCCAAGGGGCCCAGCCGGAAAAACTGTTTTTT. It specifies CASSQGAQPEKLFF.

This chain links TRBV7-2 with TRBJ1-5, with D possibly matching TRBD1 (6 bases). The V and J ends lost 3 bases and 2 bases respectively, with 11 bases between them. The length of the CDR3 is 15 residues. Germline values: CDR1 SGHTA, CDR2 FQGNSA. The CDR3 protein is CASSFRAGGNQPQHF. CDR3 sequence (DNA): TGTGCCAGCAGCTTCCGGGCAGGGGGCAATCAGCCCCAGCATTTT.

The CDR3 protein is CSAIAARSYEQYF. The CDR3 DNA reads TGCAGTGCTATAGCGGCTAGATCCTACGAGCAGTACTTC. The chain employs TRBV20-1 and TRBJ2-7; tentatively, D is TRBD2 (6 bases). The CDR3 runs 13 residues. Per the germline V gene, CDR1 is DFQATT and CDR2 is SNEGSKA (reference sequence). Between the trimmed V and J ends, which lost 4 bases and 1 base, there was a span of 11 bases.

For the CDR3, the DNA is TGCGCCAGCAGCCTTACGACAGAGAACCGACTCAATGAGCAGTTCTTC. As protein: CASSLTTENRLNEQFF. The chain carries TRBV4-1 and TRBJ2-1; possible D gene TRBD1, 5 bases. V lost 4 bases to trimming and J lost 6 bases, with 19 bases between them. This CDR3 contains 16 residues. Germline CDR1 is MGHRA and CDR2 is YSYEKL.

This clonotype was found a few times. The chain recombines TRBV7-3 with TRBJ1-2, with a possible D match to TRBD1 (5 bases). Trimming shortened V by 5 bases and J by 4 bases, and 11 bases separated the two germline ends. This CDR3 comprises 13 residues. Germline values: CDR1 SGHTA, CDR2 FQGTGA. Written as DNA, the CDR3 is TGTGCCAGCAGCGCAGGGACCTCCTATGGCTACACCTTC. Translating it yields CASSAGTSYGYTF.

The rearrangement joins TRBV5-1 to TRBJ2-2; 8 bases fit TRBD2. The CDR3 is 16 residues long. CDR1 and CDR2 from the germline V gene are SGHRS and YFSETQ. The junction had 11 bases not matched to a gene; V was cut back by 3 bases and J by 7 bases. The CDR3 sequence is CASSSIASGSGGELFF. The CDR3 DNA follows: TGCGCCAGCAGCTCCATAGCGAGCGGGAGTGGCGGGGAGCTGTTTTTT. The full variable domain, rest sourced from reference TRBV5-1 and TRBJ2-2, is KAGVTQTPRYLIKTRGQQVTLSCSPISGHRSVSWYQQTPGQGLQFLFEYFSETQRNKGNFPGRFSGRQFSNSRSEMNVSTLELGDSALYLCASSSIASGSGGELFFGEGSRLTVL.